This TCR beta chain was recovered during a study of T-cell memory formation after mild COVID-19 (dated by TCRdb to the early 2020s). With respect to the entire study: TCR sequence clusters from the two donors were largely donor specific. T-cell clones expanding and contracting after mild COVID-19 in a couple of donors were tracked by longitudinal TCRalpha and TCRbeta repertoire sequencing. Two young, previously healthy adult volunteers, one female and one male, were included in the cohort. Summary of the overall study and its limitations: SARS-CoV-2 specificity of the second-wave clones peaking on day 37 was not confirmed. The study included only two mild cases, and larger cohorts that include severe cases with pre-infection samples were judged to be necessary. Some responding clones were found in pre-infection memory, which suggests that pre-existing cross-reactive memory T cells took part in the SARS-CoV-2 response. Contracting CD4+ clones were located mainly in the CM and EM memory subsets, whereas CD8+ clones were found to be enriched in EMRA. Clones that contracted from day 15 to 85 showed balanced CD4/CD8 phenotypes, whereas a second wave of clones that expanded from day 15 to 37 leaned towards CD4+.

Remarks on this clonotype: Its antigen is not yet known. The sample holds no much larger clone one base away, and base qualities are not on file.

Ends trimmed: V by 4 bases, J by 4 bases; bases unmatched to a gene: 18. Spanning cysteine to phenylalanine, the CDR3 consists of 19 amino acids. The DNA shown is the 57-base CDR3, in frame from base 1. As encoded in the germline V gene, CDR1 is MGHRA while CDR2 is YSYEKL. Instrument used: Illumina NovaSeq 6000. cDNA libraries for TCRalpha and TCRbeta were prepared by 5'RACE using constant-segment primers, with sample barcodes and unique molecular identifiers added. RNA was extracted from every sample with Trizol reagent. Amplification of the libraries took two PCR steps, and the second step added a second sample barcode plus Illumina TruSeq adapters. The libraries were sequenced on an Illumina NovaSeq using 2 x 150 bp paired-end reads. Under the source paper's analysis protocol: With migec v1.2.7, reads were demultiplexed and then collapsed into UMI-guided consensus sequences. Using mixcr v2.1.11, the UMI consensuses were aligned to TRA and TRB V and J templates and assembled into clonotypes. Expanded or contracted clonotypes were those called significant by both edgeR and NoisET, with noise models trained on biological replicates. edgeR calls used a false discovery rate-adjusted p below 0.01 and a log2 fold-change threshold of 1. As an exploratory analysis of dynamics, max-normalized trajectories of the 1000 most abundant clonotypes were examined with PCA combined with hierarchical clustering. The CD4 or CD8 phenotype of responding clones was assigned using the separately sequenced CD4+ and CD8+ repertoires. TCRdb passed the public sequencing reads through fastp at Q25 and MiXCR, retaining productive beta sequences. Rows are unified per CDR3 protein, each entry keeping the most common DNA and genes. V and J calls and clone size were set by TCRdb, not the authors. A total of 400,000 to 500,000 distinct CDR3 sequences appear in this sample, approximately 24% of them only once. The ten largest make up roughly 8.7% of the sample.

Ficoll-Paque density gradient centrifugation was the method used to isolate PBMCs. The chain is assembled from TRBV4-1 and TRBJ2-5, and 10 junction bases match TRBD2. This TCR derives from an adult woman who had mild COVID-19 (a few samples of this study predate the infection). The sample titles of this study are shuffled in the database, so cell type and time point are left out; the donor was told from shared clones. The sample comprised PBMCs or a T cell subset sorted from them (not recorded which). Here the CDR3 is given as CASSLKMASGSVDGETQYF. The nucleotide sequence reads TGCGCCAGCAGCCTCAAAATGGCTAGCGGGAGTGTGGATGGAGAGACCCAGTACTTC.